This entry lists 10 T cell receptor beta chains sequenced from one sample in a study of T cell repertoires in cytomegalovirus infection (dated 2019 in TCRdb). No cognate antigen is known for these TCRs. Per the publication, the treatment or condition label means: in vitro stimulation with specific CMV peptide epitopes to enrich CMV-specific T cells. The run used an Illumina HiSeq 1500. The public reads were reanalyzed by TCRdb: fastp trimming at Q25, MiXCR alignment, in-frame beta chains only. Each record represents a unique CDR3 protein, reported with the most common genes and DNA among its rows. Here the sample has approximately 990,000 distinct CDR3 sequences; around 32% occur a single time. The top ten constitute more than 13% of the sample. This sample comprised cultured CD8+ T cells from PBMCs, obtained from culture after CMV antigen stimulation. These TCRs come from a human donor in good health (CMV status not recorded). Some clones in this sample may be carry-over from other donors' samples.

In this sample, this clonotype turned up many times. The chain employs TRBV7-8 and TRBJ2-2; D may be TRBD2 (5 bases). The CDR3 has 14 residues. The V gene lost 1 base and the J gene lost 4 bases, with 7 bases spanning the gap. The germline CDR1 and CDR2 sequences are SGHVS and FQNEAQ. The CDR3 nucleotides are TGTGCCAGCAGCTTAGACCGGGGCACCGGGGAGCTGTTTTTT. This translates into CASSLDRGTGELFF.

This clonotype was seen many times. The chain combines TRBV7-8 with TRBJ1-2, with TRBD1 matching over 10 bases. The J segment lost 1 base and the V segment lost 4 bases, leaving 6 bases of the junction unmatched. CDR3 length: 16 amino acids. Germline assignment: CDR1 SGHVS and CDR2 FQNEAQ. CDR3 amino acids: CASSSPGDRGNYGYTF. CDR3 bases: TGTGCCAGCAGCTCGCCGGGGGACAGGGGTAACTATGGCTACACCTTC.

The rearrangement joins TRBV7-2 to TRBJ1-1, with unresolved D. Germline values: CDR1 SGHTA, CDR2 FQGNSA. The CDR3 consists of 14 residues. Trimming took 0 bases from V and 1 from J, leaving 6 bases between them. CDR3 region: CASSLAYANTEAFF. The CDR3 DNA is TGTGCCAGCAGCTTAGCGTACGCGAACACTGAAGCTTTCTTT.

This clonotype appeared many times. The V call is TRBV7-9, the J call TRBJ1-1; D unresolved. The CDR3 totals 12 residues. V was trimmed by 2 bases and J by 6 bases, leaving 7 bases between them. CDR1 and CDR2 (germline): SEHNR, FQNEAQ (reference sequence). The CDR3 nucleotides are TGTGCCAGCAGCTTATCATTCCCTGAAGCTTTCTTT. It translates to CASSLSFPEAFF.

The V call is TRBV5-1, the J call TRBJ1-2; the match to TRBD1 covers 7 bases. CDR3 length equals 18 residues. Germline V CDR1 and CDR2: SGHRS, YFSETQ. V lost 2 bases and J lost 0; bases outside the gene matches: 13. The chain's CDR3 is CASSFGFWTGDPNYGYTF. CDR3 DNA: TGCGCCAGCAGCTTTGGGTTCTGGACAGGCGATCCTAACTATGGCTACACCTTC.

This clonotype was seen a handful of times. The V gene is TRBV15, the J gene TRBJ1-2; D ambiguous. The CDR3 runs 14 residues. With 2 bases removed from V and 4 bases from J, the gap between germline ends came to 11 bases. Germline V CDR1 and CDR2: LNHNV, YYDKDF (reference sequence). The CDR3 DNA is TGTGCCACCAGCAGAAATTCCGGGTTCTATGGCTACACCTTC. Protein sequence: CATSRNSGFYGYTF.

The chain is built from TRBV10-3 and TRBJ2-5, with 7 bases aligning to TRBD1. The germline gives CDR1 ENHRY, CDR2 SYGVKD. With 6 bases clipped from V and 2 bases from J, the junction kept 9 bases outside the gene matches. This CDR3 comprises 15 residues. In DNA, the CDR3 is TGTGCCATCAGGGCCCGGACAGGCTTGCAAGAGACCCAGTACTTC. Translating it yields CAIRARTGLQETQYF.

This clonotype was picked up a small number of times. CDR3 protein: CASSPVTGYYGYTF. CDR3 coding DNA: TGTGCCAGCAGTCCTGTAACGGGATACTATGGCTACACCTTC. The chain employs TRBV28 and TRBJ1-2; D not resolved. The germline V and J ends were trimmed by 5 bases and 3 bases, with 13 bases remaining between them. The CDR3 extends over 14 amino acids. Looked up from germline, CDR1 is MDHEN and CDR2 is SYDVKM.

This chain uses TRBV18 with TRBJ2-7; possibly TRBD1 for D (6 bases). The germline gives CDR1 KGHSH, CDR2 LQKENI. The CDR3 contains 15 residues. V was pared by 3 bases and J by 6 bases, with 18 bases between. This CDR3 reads CASSPAGTSIGEQYV. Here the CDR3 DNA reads TGTGCCAGCTCACCGGCTGGGACATCAATCGGCGAGCAGTACGTC.

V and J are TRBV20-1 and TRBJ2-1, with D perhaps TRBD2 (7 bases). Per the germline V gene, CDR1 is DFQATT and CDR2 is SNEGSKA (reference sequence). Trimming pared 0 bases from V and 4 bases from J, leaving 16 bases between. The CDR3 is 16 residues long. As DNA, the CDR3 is TGCAGTGCTAGAGATAAACGGGGGGCCCCTTACAATGAGCAGTTCTTC. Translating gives CSARDKRGAPYNEQFF.